This entry describes one T cell receptor beta chain. The data derive from a study of blood T cell repertoires in COVID-19. Here immunoSEQ multiplex PCR was the method, and the copy in TCRdb shows in-frame clones only, minus some. The sample has some 320,000 clones; 85% are singletons. The germline V gene encodes CDR1 MNHEY and CDR2 SVGAGI. Trimming stripped 6 bases from V and 0 bases from J, with 12 bases between. The CDR3 covers 15 residues. The clonotype comes from a woman under 40 who had been exposed to COVID-19. The chain couples TRBV6-5 to TRBJ1-3; D gene uncertain. Sequencing input: PBMCs or T cells enriched from blood (not recorded which). As DNA, the CDR3 is TGTGCCAGCAGACTCTCGTTTAGCTCTGGAAACACCATATATTTT. It specifies CASRLSFSSGNTIYF.